This T cell receptor (beta chain) was found in a study of regulatory T cells in long-lasting Graves disease. In building TCR beta libraries, iRepertoire HTBI primers were used together with Arm-PCR of CDR3 regions. TCRdb reanalysed the multiplex PCR reads using MiXCR and keeps one entry per CDR3 protein. The sample shows 300,000 to 500,000 distinct CDR3 sequences, about 20% of them seen only once. In regard to this clonotype: Its antigen is as yet unknown.

Study-level points and caveats: Favored usage of TRBV28, TRBJ1-2 and TRBJ2-5 was recorded in persistent disease.

Time point denoted: persistent/refractory GD, antithyroid drugs over 5 years with positive TRAb. Isolated PBMC RNA provided the starting material for the TCR library. An endocrinology department in Xi'an, China, supplied the patients. The CDR3 is made up of 12 amino acids. Trimming cost V 3 bases and J 4 bases, with 10 bases left between them. Germline V CDR1 and CDR2: DFQATT, SNEGSKA (reference sequence). Sample: peripheral blood mononuclear cells (PBMCs), taken when the disease was refractory, from a patient treated with antithyroid drugs. The sequence was obtained from a female donor with Graves disease. The genes are TRBV20-1 and TRBJ2-7; D is uncertain. CDR3 region: CSASLSEYEQYF. CDR3 bases: TGCAGTGCTAGTCTGTCTGAGTACGAGCAGTACTTC.